Reported below is one TCR beta chain. V dropped 6 bases and J dropped 2; count of bases not matched to a gene: 16. The CDR3 sequence is 18 residues long. CDR1 and CDR2 (germline): PRHDT, FYEKMQ (reference sequence). This table comes from immunoSEQ multiplex PCR, and its TCRdb copy is limited to in-frame clones, with some not included. Of approximately 420,000 clones in the sample, 80% to 90% were seen once. The record originates from a study of Ad26.COV2.S vaccination and SARS-CoV-2 variants. The treatment is: roughly 19 received Ad26.COV2.S at low or high dose, single or two shots; about 5 received placebo; per-sample allocation not given. The samples date from day 63 after the first vaccine or placebo injection. This Boston cohort included adults aged 18-55 years.

Here the sequenced sample was peripheral blood, taken in a trial of Ad26.COV2.S vaccine versus placebo. The sequence was obtained from a person aged 18-65 years who received the Ad26.COV2.S COVID-19 vaccine or a placebo. The V and J genes are TRBV13 and TRBJ2-5; the match to TRBD2 covers 9 bases. This CDR3 is CASSPPGVSGGRQETQYF. The CDR3 DNA follows: TGTGCCAGCAGTCCCCCGGGGGTGAGCGGGGGGAGACAAGAGACCCAGTACTTC.